Included here is one TCR beta chain sequence, with context. Its antigen is unknown. Sequencing targeted expressed TCRB transcripts, as all isolated RNA had been reverse transcribed. Clones were sequenced by immunoSEQ multiplex PCR, and TCRdb holds only the in-frame ones, with some missing. The table includes 200,000 to 300,000 clones, about a tenth detected once. There was one heparinised blood draw per donor, averaging about 110 mL. CD45RO/CCR7/CD25/CD127/CD95/CD27 sorting isolated CD4+ naive, central memory, regulatory and stem cell-like memory cells. Sorted populations were all over 95% pure. The data were taken from a study of beta chain features in type 1 diabetes. Study details: There was similarity between patients and healthy donors in age, gender and cell yields.

The CDR3 is 15 amino acids. V gave up 3 bases and J gave up 1 base; unmatched junction bases: 6. The germline gives CDR1 SGHRS, CDR2 YFSETQ. Regarding the study as a whole: Among all four CD4+ subsets, Type 1 diabetes patients had TCRB CDR3s that were moderately but significantly shorter.

The rearrangement uses TRBV5-1 and TRBJ1-1; 7 bases line up with TRBD1. The receptor was isolated from a man aged 25-45 years with type 1 diabetes. Sample: naive CD4+ T cells from blood. CDR3 sequence reads: CASSSTGRSNTEAFF. CDR3 coding DNA: TGCGCCAGCAGCTCGACAGGGAGGTCGAACACTGAAGCTTTCTTT.